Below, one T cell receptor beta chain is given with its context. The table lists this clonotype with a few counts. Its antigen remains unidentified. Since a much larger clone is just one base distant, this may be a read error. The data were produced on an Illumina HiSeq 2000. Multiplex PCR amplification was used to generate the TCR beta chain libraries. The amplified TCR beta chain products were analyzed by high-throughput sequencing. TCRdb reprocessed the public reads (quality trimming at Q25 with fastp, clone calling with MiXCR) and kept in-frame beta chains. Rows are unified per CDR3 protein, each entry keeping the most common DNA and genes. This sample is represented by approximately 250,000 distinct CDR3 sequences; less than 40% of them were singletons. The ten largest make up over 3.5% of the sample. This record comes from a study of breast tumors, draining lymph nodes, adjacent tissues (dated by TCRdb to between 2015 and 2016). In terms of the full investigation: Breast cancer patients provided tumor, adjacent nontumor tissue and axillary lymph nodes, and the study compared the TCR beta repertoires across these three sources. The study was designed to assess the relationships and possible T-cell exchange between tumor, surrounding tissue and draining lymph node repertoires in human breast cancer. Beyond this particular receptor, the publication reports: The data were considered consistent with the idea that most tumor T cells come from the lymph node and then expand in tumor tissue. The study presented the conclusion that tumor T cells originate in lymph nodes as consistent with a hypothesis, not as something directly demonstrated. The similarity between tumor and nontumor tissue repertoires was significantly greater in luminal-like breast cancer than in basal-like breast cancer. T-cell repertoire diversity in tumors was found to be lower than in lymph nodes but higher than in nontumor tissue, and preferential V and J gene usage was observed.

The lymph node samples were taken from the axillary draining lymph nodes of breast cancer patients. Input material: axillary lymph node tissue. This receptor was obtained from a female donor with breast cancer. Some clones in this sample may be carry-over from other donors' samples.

The CDR3 here reads CSAILADNEPFF. DNA sequence: TGCAGTGCAATACTAGCGGACAATGAGCCGTTCTTC. The chain is encoded by TRBV20-1 joined to TRBJ2-1; 8 central bases correspond to TRBD2. CDR1 and CDR2 were assigned from the germline V gene (reference sequence) as DFQATT and SNEGSKA. There are 12 amino acids in the CDR3, from cysteine to phenylalanine inclusive. This entry keeps only the CDR3 DNA: 36 bases, framed from base 1.